This TCR beta chain was documented in a study of a mutant IDH1 vaccine in newly diagnosed glioma (dated by TCRdb to about 2021). With respect to the entire study: In the chemotherapy-containing groups, vaccination started alongside temozolomide cycles, whereas in patients who had radiotherapy alone it started 4-6 weeks after radiotherapy. Of the approximately 33 treated patients, approximately 62% were male and approximately 40% were female, and a mean age of approximately 40 years was recorded. Prior to enrollment, patients had been given standard therapy consisting of radiotherapy alone, temozolomide alone, or radiochemotherapy with temozolomide, with the combination given to most patients. The week-35 safety follow-up was designated visit V12, and the week-47 end of study was designated visit V13. Peripheral blood samples were drawn at six visits, namely V03 (baseline), V05, V07, V10, V12 and V13. For exploratory analyses, longitudinal TCRB deep sequencing was carried out in more than 20 treated patients wherever samples were available.

As regards this clone: Its cognate antigen has yet to be identified. Per-base quality was not reported, and no clone a single base away is much larger than it.

Here is what the overall study found, with its caveats: According to the authors, sample limitations meant that analyses of patient blood samples could not be reproduced. Selection of PBMC samples for TCRB deep sequencing was based on availability. No apparent relationship was observed between pseudoprogression and alterations in the top peripheral T cell clonotypes detected by TCRB sequencing. Across multiple MHC alleles, vaccine-induced immune responses were seen in around 94% of patients.

The germline ends are 11 bases apart after V is trimmed by 0 bases and J by 1 base. The CDR3 holds 16 amino acids from the cysteine to the phenylalanine. The DNA shown is the 48-base CDR3, in frame from base 1. Taken from the germline V gene, the CDR1 and CDR2 loops are MNHEY and SVGAGI. In the paper's terms, the time point label means: week 35, safety follow-up. Each vaccine dose was 300 ug of a 20-mer mutant IDH1 peptide in Montanide, given subcutaneously with topical imiquimod. Eight vaccinations were administered to patients in weeks 1, 3, 5, 7, 11, 15, 19 and 23, corresponding to visits V03 through V10. All donors had newly diagnosed IDH1-mutant astrocytomas of WHO grade 3 or 4 that showed loss of nuclear ATRX. The samples were drawn from NOA16, a multicentre, single-arm, open-label phase I trial in Germany that tested a mutant IDH1 peptide vaccine in humans for the first time. Genomic DNA for TCRB sequencing was isolated from EDTA blood with the DNeasy Blood and Tissue Kit.

Preparation of the library involved the immunoSEQ multiplex PCR assay. Following the manufacturer's protocol, the hsTCRB Kit was used to amplify rearranged TCR beta chain sequences. TCRB libraries were sequenced on an Illumina MiSeq. For the original study's pipeline: The proprietary platform of the kit vendor was used for demultiplexing, trimming and gene mapping. TCRdb's version of the immuneACCESS table is confined to in-frame rearrangements and falls short of the full clone set. An unresolved V gene accounts for under half of the shortfall where checked; the remainder is of unknown origin. V, J and clone size were drawn from that table, and D and trimming were deduced from the DNA. Recorded for this sample are 45,000 or so clones; under 90% of them occurred a single time. Around 5% of the sample comes from the top ten.

The chain uses TRBV6-5 and TRBJ2-3; the D gene cannot be named for sure. Sequencing used PBMCs, obtained from a glioma patient whose treatment included an IDH1 peptide vaccine. This sequence was found in a woman in her forties with glioma. Some clones in this sample may be carry-over from other donors' samples. The sequence in DNA is TGTGCCAGCAGTTACTCGAGAGCCCTGGGCACAGATACGCAGTATTTT. This yields the protein CASSYSRALGTDTQYF.